This is a list of T cell receptor beta chains from one sample in a study of PD-L1 blockade in urothelial cancer. The table came from immunoSEQ multiplex PCR; TCRdb's copy has only in-frame clones and leaves some out. Here the sample spans around 62,000 clones, 88% being singletons. The sample was PBMCs, taken around atezolizumab (anti-PD-L1) treatment. All receptors come from a man in his sixties with urothelial cancer. Each CDR3 is given without its conserved first and last residue. Clone size is shown for a subset of rows, as once, few, many or a class of expanded clone.

j_call clone_size v_call cdr3_aa
TRBJ2-5 - TRBV27 ASSFRQSQETQY
TRBJ2-1 few TRBV5-1 ASSFTASGSDEQF
TRBJ1-1 - TRBV19 ASINTERNTEAF
TRBJ1-2 - TRBV27 ASSLLGQGDEGYT
TRBJ1-2 few TRBV7-3 ASSPAGGETLGRDGYT
TRBJ2-7 - TRBV6-4 ASSVTTGPYEQY
TRBJ1-1 - TRBV11-1 ASSPIRQGRNTEAF
TRBJ2-3 - TRBV11-2 ASSLTSGRAFSRSDTQY
TRBJ2-2 - TRBV29-1 SGTGDTGELF
TRBJ1-1 - TRBV7-8 ASSAVGGASEAF
TRBJ1-5 few TRBV30 AWSRDRGYQPQH
TRBJ1-4 - TRBV2 ASIRGAIANEKLF
TRBJ1-1 - TRBV2 ATRGTESNTEAF
TRBJ2-2 - TRBV11-3 ASSLVGGGTGELF
TRBJ1-5 - TRBV5-8 ASSLQASNQPQH
TRBJ2-7 - TRBV19 ASSMQGGYEQY
TRBJ2-1 - TRBV4-3 ASSQDLATSSEQF
TRBJ1-5 - TRBV15 ATSRSGDSYNQPQH
TRBJ1-2 - TRBV15 ATSSLESNYGYT
TRBJ2-1 - TRBV7-7 ASSGSGNEQF
TRBJ1-2 - TRBV5-1 ASSLSQGNYGYT
TRBJ1-6 - TRBV5-1 ASSRDTRLPLH
TRBJ1-6 - TRBV30 AWRRDRDNSPLH